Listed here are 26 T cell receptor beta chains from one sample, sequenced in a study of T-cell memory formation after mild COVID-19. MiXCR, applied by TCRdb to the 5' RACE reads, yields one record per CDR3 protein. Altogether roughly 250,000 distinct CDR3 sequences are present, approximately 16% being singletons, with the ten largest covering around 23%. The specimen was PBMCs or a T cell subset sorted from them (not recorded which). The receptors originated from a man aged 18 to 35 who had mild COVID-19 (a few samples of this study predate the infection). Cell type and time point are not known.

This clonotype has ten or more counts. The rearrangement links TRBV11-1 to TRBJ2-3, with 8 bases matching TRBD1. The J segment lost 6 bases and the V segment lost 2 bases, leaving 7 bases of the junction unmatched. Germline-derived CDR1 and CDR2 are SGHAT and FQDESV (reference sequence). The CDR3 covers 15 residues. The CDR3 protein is CASSLPRGLGDTQYF. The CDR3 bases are TGTGCCAGCAGCTTACCCAGGGGGCTTGGGGATACGCAGTATTTT.

CDR3 loop: CSAHDGYTF. CDR3 nucleotide sequence: TGCAGTGCTCACGATGGCTACACCTTC. The rearrangement uses TRBV20-1 and TRBJ1-2; no clear D. The germline CDR1 and CDR2 sequences are DFQATT and SNEGSKA (reference sequence). Trimming shortened V by 5 bases and J by 6 bases, and 4 bases separated the two germline ends. The CDR3 sequence is 9 residues long.

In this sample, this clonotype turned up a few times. The CDR3 here is CASASVYNEQFF. The DNA of the CDR3 is TGTGCCAGCGCCTCGGTTTACAATGAGCAGTTCTTC. This sequence joins TRBV12-3 or TRBV12-4 and TRBJ2-1; no clear D gene. This CDR3 spans 12 amino acids. V was trimmed by 8 bases and J by 4 bases, leaving 9 bases between them.

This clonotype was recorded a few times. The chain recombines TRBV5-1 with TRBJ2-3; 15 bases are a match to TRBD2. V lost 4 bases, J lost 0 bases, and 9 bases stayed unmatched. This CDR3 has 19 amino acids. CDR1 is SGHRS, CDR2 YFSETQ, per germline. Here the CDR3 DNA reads TGCGCCAGCAGCCTAGGGACTAGCGGGGGGTTTACTAGCACAGATACGCAGTATTTT. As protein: CASSLGTSGGFTSTDTQYF.

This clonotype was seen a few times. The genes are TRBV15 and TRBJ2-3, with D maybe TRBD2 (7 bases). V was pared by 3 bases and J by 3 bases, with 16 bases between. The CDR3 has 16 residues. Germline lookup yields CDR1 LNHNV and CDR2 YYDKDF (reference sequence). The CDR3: CATSRALRGLTDTQYF. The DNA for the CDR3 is TGTGCCACCAGCAGGGCCCTGCGGGGGCTGACAGATACGCAGTATTTT.

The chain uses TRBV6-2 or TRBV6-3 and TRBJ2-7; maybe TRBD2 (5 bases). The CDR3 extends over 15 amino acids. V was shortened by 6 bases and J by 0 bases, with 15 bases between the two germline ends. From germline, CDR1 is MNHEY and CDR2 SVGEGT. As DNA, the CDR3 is TGTGCCAGCAGCTACCGACTAACCAGCTCCTACGAGCAGTACTTC. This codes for CASSYRLTSSYEQYF.

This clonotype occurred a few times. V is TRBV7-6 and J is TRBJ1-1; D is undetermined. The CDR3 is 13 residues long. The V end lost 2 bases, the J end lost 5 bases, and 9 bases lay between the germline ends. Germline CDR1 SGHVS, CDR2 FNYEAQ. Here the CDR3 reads CASSLLSATEAFF. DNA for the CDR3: TGTGCCAGCAGCTTACTCTCCGCTACTGAAGCTTTCTTT. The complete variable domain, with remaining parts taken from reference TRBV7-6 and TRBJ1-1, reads GAGVSQSPRYKVTKRGQDVALRCDPISGHVSLYWYRQALGQGPEFLTYFNYEAQQDKSGLPNDRFSAERPEGSISTLTIQRTEQRDSAMYRCASSLLSATEAFFGQGTRLTVV.

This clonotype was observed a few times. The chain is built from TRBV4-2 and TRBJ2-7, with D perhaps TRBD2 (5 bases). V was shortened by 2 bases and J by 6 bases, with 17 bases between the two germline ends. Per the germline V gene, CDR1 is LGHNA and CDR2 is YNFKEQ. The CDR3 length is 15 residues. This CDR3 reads CASSQRSGYGGEQYF. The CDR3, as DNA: TGTGCCAGCAGCCAACGGTCGGGGTACGGAGGCGAGCAGTACTTC.

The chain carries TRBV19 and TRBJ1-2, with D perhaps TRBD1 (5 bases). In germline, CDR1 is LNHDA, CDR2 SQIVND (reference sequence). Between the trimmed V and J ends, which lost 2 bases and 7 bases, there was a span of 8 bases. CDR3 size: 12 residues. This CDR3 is CASSIRGAGYTF. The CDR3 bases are TGTGCCAGTAGTATAAGAGGGGCTGGCTACACCTTC.

CDR3 protein: CASSYYGGYTF. The DNA for the CDR3 is TGTGCCAGCAGTTACTACGGCGGCTACACCTTC. The genes are TRBV6-6 and TRBJ1-2; D uncertain. CDR3 length: 11 residues. Looked up from germline, CDR1 is MNHNY and CDR2 is SVGAGI (reference sequence). The V and J ends lost 1 base and 8 bases respectively, with 5 bases between them.

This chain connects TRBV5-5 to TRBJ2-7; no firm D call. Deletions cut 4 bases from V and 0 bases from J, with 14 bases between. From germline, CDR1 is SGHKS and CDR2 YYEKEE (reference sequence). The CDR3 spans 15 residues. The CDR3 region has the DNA TGTGCCAGCAGCCCGGTTATTTCCAGCTCCTACGAGCAGTACTTC. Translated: CASSPVISSSYEQYF.

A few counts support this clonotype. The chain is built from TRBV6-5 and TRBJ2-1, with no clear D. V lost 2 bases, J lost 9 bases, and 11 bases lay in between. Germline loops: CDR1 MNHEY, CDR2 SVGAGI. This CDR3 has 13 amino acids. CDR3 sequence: CASSYGEDSEQFF. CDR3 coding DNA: TGTGCCAGCAGTTACGGAGAGGATAGTGAGCAGTTCTTC.

The CDR3 spells CASSLRYLADTQYF. In DNA form, the CDR3 reads TGCGCCAGCAGCTTGAGGTACCTAGCCGATACGCAGTATTTT. V is TRBV5-1 and J is TRBJ2-3, with a weak D call TRBD2 (5 bases). The CDR3 contains 14 residues. Germline V CDR1 and CDR2: SGHRS, YFSETQ. V was clipped by 1 base and J by 6 bases, with 12 bases between them.

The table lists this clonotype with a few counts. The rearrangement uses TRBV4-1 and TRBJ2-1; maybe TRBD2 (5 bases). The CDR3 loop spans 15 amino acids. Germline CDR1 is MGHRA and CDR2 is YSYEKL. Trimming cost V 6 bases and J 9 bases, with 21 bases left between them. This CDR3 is CASSTIAELASEQFF. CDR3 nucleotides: TGCGCCAGCAGTACGATCGCGGAGTTAGCGTCTGAGCAGTTCTTC.

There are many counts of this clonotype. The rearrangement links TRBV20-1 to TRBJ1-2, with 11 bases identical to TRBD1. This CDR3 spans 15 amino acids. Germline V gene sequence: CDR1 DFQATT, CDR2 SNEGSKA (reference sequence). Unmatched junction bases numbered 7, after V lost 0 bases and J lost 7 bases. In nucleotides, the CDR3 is TGCAGTGCTAGAGAAAGGACAGGGGGCCTGGGTGGCTACACCTTC. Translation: CSARERTGGLGGYTF.

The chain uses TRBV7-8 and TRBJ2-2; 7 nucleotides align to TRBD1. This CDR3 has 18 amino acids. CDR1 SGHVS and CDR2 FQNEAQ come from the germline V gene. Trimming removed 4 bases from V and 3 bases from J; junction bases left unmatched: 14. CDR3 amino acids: CASSSTHPNDRDTGELFF. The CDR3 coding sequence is TGTGCCAGCAGCTCCACTCACCCAAATGACAGGGACACCGGGGAGCTGTTTTTT.

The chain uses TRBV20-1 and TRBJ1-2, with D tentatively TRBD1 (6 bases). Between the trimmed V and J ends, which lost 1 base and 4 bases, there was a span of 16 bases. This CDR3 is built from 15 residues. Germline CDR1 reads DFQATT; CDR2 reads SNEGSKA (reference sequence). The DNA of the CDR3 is TGCAGTGCTAGAGGCACTCAGGGGCCCGGCTATGGCTACACCTTC. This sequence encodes CSARGTQGPGYGYTF.

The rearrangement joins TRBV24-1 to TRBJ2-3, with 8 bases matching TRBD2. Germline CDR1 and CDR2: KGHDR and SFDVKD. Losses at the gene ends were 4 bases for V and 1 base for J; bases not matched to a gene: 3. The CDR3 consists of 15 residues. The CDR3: CATSETSAGTDTQYF. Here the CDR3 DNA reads TGTGCCACCAGTGAGACTAGCGCGGGCACAGATACGCAGTATTTT.

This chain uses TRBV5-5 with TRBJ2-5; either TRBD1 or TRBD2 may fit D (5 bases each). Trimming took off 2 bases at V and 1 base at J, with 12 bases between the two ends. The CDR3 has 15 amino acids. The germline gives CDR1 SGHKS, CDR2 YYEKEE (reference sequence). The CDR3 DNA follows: TGTGCCAGCAGCTTCCGGGGAAGGGGCCAAGAGACCCAGTACTTC. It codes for CASSFRGRGQETQYF.

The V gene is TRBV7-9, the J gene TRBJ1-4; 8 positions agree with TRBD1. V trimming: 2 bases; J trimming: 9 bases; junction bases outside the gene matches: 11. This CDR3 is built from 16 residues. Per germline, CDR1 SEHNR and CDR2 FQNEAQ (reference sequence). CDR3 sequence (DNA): TGTGCCAGCAGCTTACCCGGACAGGGTTTGGACCAAAAACTGTTTTTT. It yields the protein CASSLPGQGLDQKLFF.

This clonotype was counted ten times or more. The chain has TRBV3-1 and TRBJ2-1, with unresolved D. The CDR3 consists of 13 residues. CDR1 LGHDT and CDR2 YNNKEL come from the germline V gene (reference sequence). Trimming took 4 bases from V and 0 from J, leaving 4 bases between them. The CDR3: CASSPSSYNEQFF. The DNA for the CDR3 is TGTGCCAGCAGCCCTAGCTCCTACAATGAGCAGTTCTTC.

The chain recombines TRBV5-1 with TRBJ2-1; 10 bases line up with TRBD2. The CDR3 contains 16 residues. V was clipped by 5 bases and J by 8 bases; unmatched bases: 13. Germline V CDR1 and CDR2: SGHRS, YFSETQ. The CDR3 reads CASRPSGSGGAYEQFF. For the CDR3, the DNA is TGCGCCAGCAGACCGTCGGGCAGCGGGGGGGCCTATGAGCAGTTCTTC.

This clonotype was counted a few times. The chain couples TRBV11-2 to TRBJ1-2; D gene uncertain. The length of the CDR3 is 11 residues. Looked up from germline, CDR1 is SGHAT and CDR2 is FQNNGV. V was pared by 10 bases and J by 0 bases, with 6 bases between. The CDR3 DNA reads TGTGCCACGGCCGCTAACTATGGCTACACCTTC. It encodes CATAANYGYTF.

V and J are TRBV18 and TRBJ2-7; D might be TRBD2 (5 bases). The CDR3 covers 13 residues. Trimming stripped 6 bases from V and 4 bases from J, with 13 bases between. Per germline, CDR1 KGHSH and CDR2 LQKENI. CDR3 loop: CASSPPGGYEQYV. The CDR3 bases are TGTGCCAGCTCCCCCCCAGGCGGGTACGAGCAGTACGTC.

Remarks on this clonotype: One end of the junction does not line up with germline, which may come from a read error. CDR3 in DNA: TGTGCCAGCAGTGTGGTAAGCAGAGGCAAACAGCCCCAGCATTTT. The encoded protein is CASSVVSRGKQPQHF. The chain carries TRBV12-3 or TRBV12-4 and TRBJ1-5; D not certain. CDR3 size: 15 residues.

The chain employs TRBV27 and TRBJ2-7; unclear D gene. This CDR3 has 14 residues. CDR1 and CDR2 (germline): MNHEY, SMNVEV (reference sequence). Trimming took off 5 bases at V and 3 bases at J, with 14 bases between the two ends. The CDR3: CASSPSVVGYEQYF. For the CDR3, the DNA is TGTGCCAGCAGTCCCTCGGTAGTAGGCTACGAGCAGTACTTC.